What follows are 26 T cell receptor beta chains derived from one specimen sequenced in a study of blood T cell repertoires in COVID-19. The data were produced by immunoSEQ multiplex PCR, yet TCRdb's version contains in-frame clones alone and is incomplete. The sample contains 65,000 to 70,000 clones, approximately 79% of which appear only once. Input material: peripheral blood. Receptor source: a man aged 55-75 years with acute or convalescent COVID-19.

The genes are TRBV7-8 and TRBJ2-6; the D is unclear. V was clipped by 2 bases and J by 8 bases, with 7 bases between them. Germline V CDR1 and CDR2: SGHVS, FQNEAQ. CDR3 length: 13 amino acids. Here the CDR3 DNA reads TGTGCCAGCAGCTTACCACAGTCCAACGTCCTGACTTTC. Its protein product is CASSLPQSNVLTF.

This clone occurred once. The chain links TRBV7-3 to TRBJ1-1; D might be TRBD1 (5 bases). Germline V gene sequence: CDR1 SGHTA, CDR2 FQGTGA. The CDR3 extends over 13 amino acids. V gave up 6 bases and J gave up 1 base, with 9 bases separating them. The CDR3 loop reads CASSLDRNTEAFF. As DNA, the CDR3 is TGTGCCAGCAGTCTAGACAGGAACACTGAAGCTTTCTTT.

The chain links TRBV30 to TRBJ1-5, with no clear D. V was cut by 2 bases and J by 0 bases, with 5 bases left in between. This CDR3 is 13 amino acids long. Germline V gene data show CDR1 as GTSNPN and CDR2 as SVGIG (reference sequence). Here the CDR3 reads CAWSTNSNQPQHF. The CDR3 DNA sequence: TGTGCCTGGAGTACTAATAGCAATCAGCCCCAGCATTTT.

The chain uses TRBV5-4 and TRBJ2-3, with 10 bases matching TRBD1. V dropped 0 bases and J dropped 1; count of bases not matched to a gene: 2. The CDR3 has 16 amino acids. CDR1 and CDR2 from the germline V gene are SGHNT and YYREEE (reference sequence). The DNA of the CDR3 is TGTGCCAGCAGCTTGGGGGGGACAGGGGGCACAGATACGCAGTATTTT. Its protein is CASSLGGTGGTDTQYF.

The CDR3 loop reads CASSPTTGQASSYNEQFF. DNA of the CDR3: TGTGCCAGCAGCCCCACCACCGGACAGGCGAGCTCCTACAATGAGCAGTTCTTC. The V gene is TRBV7-2, the J gene TRBJ2-1; 7 bases map to TRBD1. The V segment lost 5 bases and the J segment 0 bases; nucleotides outside the gene matches: 13. The germline V gene has CDR1 SGHTA and CDR2 FQGNSA. The CDR3 sequence is 18 residues long.

The chain couples TRBV19 to TRBJ1-5; D is ambiguous. The CDR3 is 13 amino acids. V gave up 8 bases and J gave up 0 bases, with 8 bases separating them. CDR1 LNHDA and CDR2 SQIVND come from the germline V gene (reference sequence). The CDR3 protein is CASRVYSNQPQHF. The CDR3 coding sequence is TGTGCCAGTCGGGTCTATAGCAATCAGCCCCAGCATTTT.

V usage is TRBV5-1 and J usage is TRBJ1-5; D might be TRBD1 (5 bases). Germline V gene lookup returns CDR1 SGHRS and CDR2 YFSETQ. This CDR3 has 14 amino acids. Deletions cut 4 bases from V and 3 bases from J, with 11 bases between. The CDR3 DNA reads TGCGCCAGCAGCCCCGGACAAATCAATCAGCCCCAGCATTTT. It encodes CASSPGQINQPQHF.

The chain carries TRBV2 and TRBJ2-6; a possible D gene is TRBD1 (5 bases). Germline V gene lookup returns CDR1 SNHLY and CDR2 FYNNEI. This CDR3 contains 17 residues. The germline V and J ends were trimmed by 4 bases and 0 bases, with 13 bases remaining between them. DNA for the CDR3: TGTGCCAGCAGTGGGGCAGGACAAATCTCTGGGGCCAACGTCCTGACTTTC. This encodes CASSGAGQISGANVLTF.

This clone was observed a single time. The CDR3 sequence: CASSTGSGDEVTYGYTF. Here the CDR3 DNA reads TGTGCCAGCAGCACGGGGAGCGGGGACGAGGTCACCTATGGCTACACCTTC. The chain employs TRBV4-2 and TRBJ1-2, with a tentative D call TRBD1 (5 bases). Germline CDR1 and CDR2: LGHNA and YNFKEQ. There are 17 residues in the CDR3. The V end lost 5 bases, the J end lost 4 bases, and 23 bases lay between the germline ends.

The chain combines TRBV7-2 with TRBJ1-5, with unresolved D. The CDR3 has 16 amino acids. V gave up 1 base and J gave up 2 bases, with 12 bases separating them. Germline V gives CDR1 SGHTA, CDR2 FQGNSA. CDR3 nucleotide sequence: TGTGCCAGCAGCTTAGGAGGCGGCGGGGGCAATCAGCCCCAGCATTTT. Translated: CASSLGGGGGNQPQHF.

J is TRBJ1-2 and V is TRBV19; D might be TRBD1 (5 bases). The CDR3 totals 15 residues. Germline V gives CDR1 LNHDA, CDR2 SQIVND (reference sequence). The V end lost 3 bases, the J end lost 1 base, and 12 bases lay between the germline ends. The CDR3 sequence is CASSIKGPSNYGYTF. CDR3 sequence (DNA): TGTGCCAGTAGTATTAAGGGGCCTAGTAACTATGGCTACACCTTC.

This clone was picked up a small number of times. The rearrangement joins TRBV7-2 to TRBJ2-7; 7 bases are shared with TRBD2. Germline V gene data show CDR1 as SGHTA and CDR2 as FQGNSA. Unmatched junction bases numbered 13, after V lost 5 bases and J lost 3 bases. The CDR3 is 16 residues long. The CDR3 region is CASSQAGGSALYEQYF. CDR3 nucleotides: TGTGCCAGCAGCCAAGCCGGGGGGTCAGCACTCTACGAGCAGTACTTC. The variable domain in full, completed from reference TRBV7-2 and TRBJ2-7, reads GAGVSQSPSNKVTEKGKDVELRCDPISGHTALYWYRQSLGQGLEFLIYFQGNSAPDKSGLPSDRFSAERTGGSVSTLTIQRTQQEDSAVYLCASSQAGGSALYEQYFGPGTRLTVT.

V is TRBV30 and J is TRBJ1-5; TRBD1 matches 9 bases. The germline CDR1 and CDR2 sequences are GTSNPN and SVGIG (reference sequence). J lost 2 bases, V lost 8 bases, and 4 bases had no gene match. The CDR3 consists of 13 residues. The CDR3 is CAVGQGGNQPQHF. CDR3 DNA sequence: TGTGCCGTGGGACAGGGCGGCAATCAGCCCCAGCATTTT.

V usage is TRBV5-4 and J usage is TRBJ1-5, with TRBD1 matching 7 bases. Trimming cost V 8 bases and J 3 bases; bases outside gene matches: 14. Germline CDR1 SGHNT, CDR2 YYREEE (reference sequence). This CDR3 has 16 residues. The CDR3 DNA reads as TGTGCCAGTAGTAGTTTCGACAGGGAACCCAATCAGCCCCAGCATTTT. This sequence encodes CASSSFDREPNQPQHF.

V is TRBV30 and J is TRBJ1-2; D may be TRBD1 (6 bases). V was trimmed by 1 base and J by 3 bases, leaving 12 bases between them. Germline V gene data show CDR1 as GTSNPN and CDR2 as SVGIG (reference sequence). This CDR3 has 14 residues. The CDR3 nucleotides read TGTGCCTGGAGTGAATTGGGGGCTGACTATGGCTACACCTTC. Translation: CAWSELGADYGYTF. Supplemented by reference TRBV30 and TRBJ1-2, the full variable domain reads SQTIHQWPATLVQPVGSPLSLECTVEGTSNPNLYWYRQAAGRGLQLLFYSVGIGQISSEVPQNLSASRPQDRQFILSSKKLLLSDSGFYLCAWSELGADYGYTFGSGTRLTVV.

V usage is TRBV5-6 and J usage is TRBJ2-5, with D possibly matching TRBD1 (5 bases). The CDR3 is 14 amino acids. Germline lookup yields CDR1 SGHDT and CDR2 YYEEEE. Trimming took off 2 bases at V and 7 bases at J, with 15 bases between the two ends. Here the CDR3 DNA reads TGTGCCAGCAGCTTTGCTGGGCAGGGATCGACCCAGTACTTC. It encodes CASSFAGQGSTQYF.

The rearrangement links TRBV2 to TRBJ2-2; 12 bases map to TRBD2. Germline-derived CDR1 and CDR2 are SNHLY and FYNNEI. This CDR3 spans 15 amino acids. V was pared by 5 bases and J by 6 bases, with 4 bases of the junction left unmatched. CDR3 in amino acids: CASSWLAGGPGELFF. CDR3 sequence (DNA): TGTGCCAGCAGTTGGCTAGCGGGGGGGCCCGGGGAGCTGTTTTTT. Using reference TRBV2 and TRBJ2-2 for the parts outside the CDR3, the full variable domain is EPEVTQTPSHQVTQMGQEVILRCVPISNHLYFYWYRQILGQKVEFLVSFYNNEISEKSEIFDDQFSVERPDGSNFTLKIRSTKLEDSAMYFCASSWLAGGPGELFFGEGSRLTVL.

CDR3 DNA: TGTGCCAGCAGGACAGCCCACACCGGGGAGCTGTTTTTT. It is translated as CASRTAHTGELFF. V is TRBV7-9 and J is TRBJ2-2; TRBD1 might be the D (5 bases). CDR1 and CDR2 from the germline V gene are SEHNR and FQNEAQ (reference sequence). CDR3 length equals 13 residues. V dropped 6 bases and J dropped 3 bases, with 8 bases sitting between them. Variable domain in full (rest from reference TRBV7-9 and TRBJ2-2): DTGVSQNPRHKITKRGQNVTFRCDPISEHNRLYWYRQTLGQGPEFLTYFQNEAQLEKSRLLSDRFSAERPKGSFSTLEIQRTEQGDSAMYLCASRTAHTGELFFGEGSRLTVL.

The rearrangement joins TRBV7-9 to TRBJ2-3, with TRBD1 matching over 10 bases. The CDR3 extends over 17 amino acids. With 1 base clipped from V and 3 bases from J, the junction kept 7 bases outside the gene matches. From germline, CDR1 is SEHNR and CDR2 FQNEAQ (reference sequence). This CDR3 reads CASSLGRQGARTDTQYF. DNA for the CDR3: TGTGCCAGCAGCTTAGGTCGACAGGGGGCTCGGACAGATACGCAGTATTTT.

This chain uses TRBV4-3 with TRBJ2-1, with unresolved D. Germline CDR1 LGHNA, CDR2 YSLEER. This CDR3 region has 14 residues. V lost 1 base and J 8 bases, leaving 12 bases between the germline ends. The CDR3 loop reads CASSQGGEADEQFF. CDR3 in DNA: TGCGCCAGCAGCCAAGGCGGTGAAGCAGATGAGCAGTTCTTC.

V usage is TRBV18 and J usage is TRBJ2-3; the D gene is possibly TRBD2 (5 bases). V lost 2 bases and J 3 bases, leaving 6 bases between the germline ends. CDR3 size: 13 residues. Germline CDR1 and CDR2: KGHSH and LQKENI. The CDR3 coding sequence is TGTGCCAGCTCACCAAGAGGGACAGATACGCAGTATTTT. Its translation is CASSPRGTDTQYF.

This chain joins TRBV6-2 or TRBV6-3 and TRBJ1-2, with D tentatively TRBD1 (6 bases). V lost 5 bases to trimming and J lost 0 bases, with 10 bases between them. Per the germline V gene, CDR1 is MNHEY and CDR2 is SVGEGT. The CDR3 is made up of 14 amino acids. The CDR3 here is CASSRRTANYGYTF. CDR3 DNA sequence: TGTGCCAGCAGTCGGCGGACAGCTAACTATGGCTACACCTTC.

The chain links TRBV4-3 to TRBJ1-1; no clear D. V was shortened by 0 bases and J by 1 base, with 12 bases between the two germline ends. CDR1 and CDR2 (germline): LGHNA, YSLEER. This CDR3 comprises 16 residues. This CDR3 reads CASSQDELLKNTEAFF. DNA of the CDR3: TGCGCCAGCAGCCAAGACGAACTATTAAAGAACACTGAAGCTTTCTTT.

This chain uses TRBV10-3 with TRBJ2-3, with a weak D call TRBD1 (6 bases). The germline V and J ends were trimmed by 0 bases and 5 bases, with 9 bases remaining between them. This CDR3 comprises 14 residues. From germline, CDR1 is ENHRY and CDR2 SYGVKD. The CDR3: CAISESSGEDTQYF. The CDR3 nucleotides read TGTGCCATCAGTGAGTCGTCAGGGGAAGATACGCAGTATTTT.

V gene TRBV5-1 combines with J gene TRBJ2-3, with TRBD2 matching 11 bases. CDR1 SGHRS and CDR2 YFSETQ come from the germline V gene. Losses at the gene ends were 3 bases for V and 4 bases for J; bases not matched to a gene: 4. The CDR3 is 15 amino acids. The CDR3, as DNA: TGCGCCAGCAGCTCATTTAGCGGGGGGGCAGATACGCAGTATTTT. Its translation: CASSSFSGGADTQYF.

The rearrangement joins TRBV10-3 to TRBJ2-7, with TRBD1 as a possible D gene (5 bases). This CDR3 spans 15 amino acids. CDR1 and CDR2 from the germline V gene are ENHRY and SYGVKD. Trimming left V 10 bases short and J 2 bases short, with 21 bases between. CDR3 nucleotides: TGTGCCACACGTATTCAGGGATCTTCCCCCTACGAGCAGTACTTC. Amino acids: CATRIQGSSPYEQYF.